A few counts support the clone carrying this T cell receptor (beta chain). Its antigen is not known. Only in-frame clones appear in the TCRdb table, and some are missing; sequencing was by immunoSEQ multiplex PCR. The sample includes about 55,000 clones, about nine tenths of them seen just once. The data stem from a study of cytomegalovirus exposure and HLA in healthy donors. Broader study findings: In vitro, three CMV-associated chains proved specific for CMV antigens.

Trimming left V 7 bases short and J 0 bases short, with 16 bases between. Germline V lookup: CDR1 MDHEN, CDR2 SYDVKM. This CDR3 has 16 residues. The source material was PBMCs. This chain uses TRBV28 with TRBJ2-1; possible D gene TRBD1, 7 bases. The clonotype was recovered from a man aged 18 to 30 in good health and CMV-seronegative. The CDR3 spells CASTNSGGSSYNEQFF. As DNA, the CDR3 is TGTGCCAGCACTAATTCAGGGGGGAGCTCCTACAATGAGCAGTTCTTC.